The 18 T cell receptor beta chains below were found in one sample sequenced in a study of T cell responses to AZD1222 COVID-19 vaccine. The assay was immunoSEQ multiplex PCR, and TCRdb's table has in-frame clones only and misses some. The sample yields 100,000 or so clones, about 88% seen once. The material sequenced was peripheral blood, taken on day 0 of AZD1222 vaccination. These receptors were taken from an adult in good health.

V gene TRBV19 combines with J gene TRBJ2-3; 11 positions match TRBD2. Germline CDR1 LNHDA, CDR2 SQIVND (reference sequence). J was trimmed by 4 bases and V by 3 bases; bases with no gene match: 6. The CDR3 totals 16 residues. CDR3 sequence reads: CASSIELAGVPDTQYF. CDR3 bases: TGTGCCAGTAGTATCGAACTAGCGGGAGTCCCAGATACGCAGTATTTT.

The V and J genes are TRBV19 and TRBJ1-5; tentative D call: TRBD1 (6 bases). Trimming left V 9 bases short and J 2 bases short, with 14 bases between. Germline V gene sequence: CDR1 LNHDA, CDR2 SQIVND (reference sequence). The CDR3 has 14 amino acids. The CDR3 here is CASSRGRGNQPQHF. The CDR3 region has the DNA TGTGCCAGCAGCAGGGGTAGGGGCAATCAGCCCCAGCATTTT.

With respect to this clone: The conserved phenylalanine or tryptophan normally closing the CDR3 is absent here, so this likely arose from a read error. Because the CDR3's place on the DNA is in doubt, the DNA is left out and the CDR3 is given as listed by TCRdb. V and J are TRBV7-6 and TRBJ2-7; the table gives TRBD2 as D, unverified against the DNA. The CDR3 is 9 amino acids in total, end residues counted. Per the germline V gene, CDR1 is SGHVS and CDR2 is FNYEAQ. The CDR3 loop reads CASFWWPSN.

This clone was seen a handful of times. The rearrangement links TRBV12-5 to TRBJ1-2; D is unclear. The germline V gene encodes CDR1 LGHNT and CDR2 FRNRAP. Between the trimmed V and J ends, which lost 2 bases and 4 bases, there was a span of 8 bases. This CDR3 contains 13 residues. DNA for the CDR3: TGTGCTAGTGGTTTGTATGGCCCCTATGGCTACACCTTC. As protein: CASGLYGPYGYTF.

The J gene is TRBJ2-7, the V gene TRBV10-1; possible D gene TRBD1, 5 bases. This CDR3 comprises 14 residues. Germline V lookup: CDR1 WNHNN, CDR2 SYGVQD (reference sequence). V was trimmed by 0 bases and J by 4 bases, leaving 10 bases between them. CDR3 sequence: CASSESGRVYEQYF. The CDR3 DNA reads TGCGCCAGCAGTGAGTCGGGCAGGGTTTACGAGCAGTACTTC.

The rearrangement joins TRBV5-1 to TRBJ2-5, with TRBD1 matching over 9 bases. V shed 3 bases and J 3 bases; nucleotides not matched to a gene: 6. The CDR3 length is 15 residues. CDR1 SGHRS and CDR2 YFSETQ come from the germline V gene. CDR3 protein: CASSSTGTGKETQYF. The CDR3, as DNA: TGCGCCAGCAGCTCAACCGGGACAGGGAAAGAGACCCAGTACTTC.

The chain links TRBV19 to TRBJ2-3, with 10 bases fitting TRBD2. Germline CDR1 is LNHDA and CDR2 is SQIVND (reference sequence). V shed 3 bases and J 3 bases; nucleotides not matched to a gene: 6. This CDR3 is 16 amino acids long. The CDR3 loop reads CASSIRRTSGTDTQYF. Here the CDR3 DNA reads TGTGCCAGTAGTATTAGAAGGACTAGCGGTACAGATACGCAGTATTTT.

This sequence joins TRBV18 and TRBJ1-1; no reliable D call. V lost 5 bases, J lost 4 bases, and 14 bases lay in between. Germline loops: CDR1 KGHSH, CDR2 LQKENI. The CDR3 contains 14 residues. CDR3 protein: CASSLGGDGTEAFF. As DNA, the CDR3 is TGTGCCAGCTCATTAGGTGGTGATGGCACTGAAGCTTTCTTT.

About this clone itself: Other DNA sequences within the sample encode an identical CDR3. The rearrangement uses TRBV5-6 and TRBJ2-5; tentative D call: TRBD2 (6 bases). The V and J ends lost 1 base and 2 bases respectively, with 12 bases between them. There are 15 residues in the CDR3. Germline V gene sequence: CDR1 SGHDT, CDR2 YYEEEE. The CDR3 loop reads CASSLTSGGQETQYF. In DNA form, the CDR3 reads TGTGCCAGCAGCTTGACATCAGGAGGGCAAGAGACCCAGTACTTC.

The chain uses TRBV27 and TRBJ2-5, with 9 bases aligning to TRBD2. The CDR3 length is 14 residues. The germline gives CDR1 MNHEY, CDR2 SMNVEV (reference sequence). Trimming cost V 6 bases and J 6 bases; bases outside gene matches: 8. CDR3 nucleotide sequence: TGTGCCAGCAGAGGGCTAGCGGGATGGCAGACCCAGTACTTC. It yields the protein CASRGLAGWQTQYF.

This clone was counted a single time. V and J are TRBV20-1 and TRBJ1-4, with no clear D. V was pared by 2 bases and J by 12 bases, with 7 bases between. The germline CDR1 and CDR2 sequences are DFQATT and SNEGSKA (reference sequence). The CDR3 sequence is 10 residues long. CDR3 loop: CSARREELFF. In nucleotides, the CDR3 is TGCAGTGCTAGACGGGAGGAACTGTTTTTT.

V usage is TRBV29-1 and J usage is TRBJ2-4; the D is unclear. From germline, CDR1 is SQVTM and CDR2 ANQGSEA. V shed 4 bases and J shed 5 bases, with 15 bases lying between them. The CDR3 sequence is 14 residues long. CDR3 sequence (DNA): TGCAGCGTTGTAGTATCCGTTGGGGAAAACATTCAGTACTTC. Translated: CSVVVSVGENIQYF.

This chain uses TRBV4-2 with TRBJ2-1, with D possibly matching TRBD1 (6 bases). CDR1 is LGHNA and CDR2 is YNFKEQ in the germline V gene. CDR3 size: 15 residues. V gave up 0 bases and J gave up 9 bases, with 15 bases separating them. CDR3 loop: CASSQDQRGIGEQFF. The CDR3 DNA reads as TGTGCCAGCAGCCAAGATCAAAGGGGGATAGGTGAGCAGTTCTTC.

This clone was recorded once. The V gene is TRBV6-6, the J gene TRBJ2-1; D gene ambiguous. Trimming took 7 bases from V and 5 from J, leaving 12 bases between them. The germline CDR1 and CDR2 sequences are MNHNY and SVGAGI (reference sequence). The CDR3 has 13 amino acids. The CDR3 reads CASTRLANNEQFF. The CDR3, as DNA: TGTGCCAGCACCAGACTGGCAAACAATGAGCAGTTCTTC.

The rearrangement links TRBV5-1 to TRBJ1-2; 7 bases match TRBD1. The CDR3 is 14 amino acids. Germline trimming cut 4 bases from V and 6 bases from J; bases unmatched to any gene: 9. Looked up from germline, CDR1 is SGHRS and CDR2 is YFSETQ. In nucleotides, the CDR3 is TGCGCCAGCAGCATGGACAGGTCCGGTAATGGCTACACCTTC. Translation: CASSMDRSGNGYTF.

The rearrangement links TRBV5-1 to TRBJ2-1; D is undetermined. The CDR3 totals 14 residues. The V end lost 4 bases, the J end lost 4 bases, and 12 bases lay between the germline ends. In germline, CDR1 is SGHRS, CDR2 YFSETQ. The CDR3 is CASSHAKRYNEQFF. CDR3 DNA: TGCGCCAGCAGCCATGCGAAGAGATACAATGAGCAGTTCTTC.

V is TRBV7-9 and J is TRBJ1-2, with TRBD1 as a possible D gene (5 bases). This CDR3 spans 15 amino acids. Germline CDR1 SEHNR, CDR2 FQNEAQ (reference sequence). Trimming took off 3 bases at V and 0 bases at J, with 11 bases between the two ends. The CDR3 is CASSFWGEANYGYTF. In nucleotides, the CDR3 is TGTGCCAGCAGCTTTTGGGGGGAAGCTAACTATGGCTACACCTTC.

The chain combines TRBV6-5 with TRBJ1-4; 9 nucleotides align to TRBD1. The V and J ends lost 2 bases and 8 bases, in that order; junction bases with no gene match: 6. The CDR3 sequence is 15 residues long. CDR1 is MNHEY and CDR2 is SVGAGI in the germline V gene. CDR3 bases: TGTGCCAGCAGTTACGGCGGGACAGGGAGCGAAAAACTGTTTTTT. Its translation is CASSYGGTGSEKLFF.